A single T cell receptor (beta chain) is shown here with its context. Its antigen is not known. Germline V lookup: CDR1 SGHDN, CDR2 FVKESK. This CDR3 is 13 amino acids long. V shed 10 bases and J 7 bases; nucleotides not matched to a gene: 8. The data derive from a study of cytomegalovirus exposure and HLA in healthy donors. A multiplex PCR was run with 60 Vbeta primers and 13 Jbeta primers. The assay was immunoSEQ multiplex PCR, and TCRdb's table has in-frame clones only and misses some. The sample lists roughly 100,000 clones, 83% occurring once. General study points: Rates of TCR association differed by HLA locus in a later analysis, with DRB1 highest and HLA-C lowest.

The origin of this receptor is a man aged 18 to 35 in good health and CMV-seronegative. Sequencing was carried out using PBMCs. The rearrangement uses TRBV14 and TRBJ2-7; 12 nucleotides align to TRBD2. The CDR3 DNA sequence: TGTGCCACCCGACTAGCGGGAGCCGCGGAGCAGTACTTC. This encodes CATRLAGAAEQYF.